The clone carrying this T cell receptor beta chain has only a few counts. TCRdb used MiXCR to reprocess the 5' RACE reads, holding one entry per CDR3 protein. The sample includes some 66,000 distinct CDR3 sequences, 9.1% of them seen just once. The data derive from a study of early T cells in non-severe SARS-CoV-2 infection. CDR3 length: 12 amino acids. The germline V gene has CDR1 ENHRY and CDR2 SYGVKD. Deletions cut 3 bases from V and 5 bases from J, with 7 bases between. This sequence originates from an adult who was a healthcare worker with PCR-confirmed SARS-CoV-2 infection or an uninfected control (not recorded which). The gene calls are TRBV10-3 and TRBJ2-5; D is uncertain. The sample taken for sequencing was whole blood. The CDR3 loop reads CAISEAVETQYF. The CDR3 DNA reads TGTGCCATCAGTGAAGCTGTGGAGACCCAGTACTTC.